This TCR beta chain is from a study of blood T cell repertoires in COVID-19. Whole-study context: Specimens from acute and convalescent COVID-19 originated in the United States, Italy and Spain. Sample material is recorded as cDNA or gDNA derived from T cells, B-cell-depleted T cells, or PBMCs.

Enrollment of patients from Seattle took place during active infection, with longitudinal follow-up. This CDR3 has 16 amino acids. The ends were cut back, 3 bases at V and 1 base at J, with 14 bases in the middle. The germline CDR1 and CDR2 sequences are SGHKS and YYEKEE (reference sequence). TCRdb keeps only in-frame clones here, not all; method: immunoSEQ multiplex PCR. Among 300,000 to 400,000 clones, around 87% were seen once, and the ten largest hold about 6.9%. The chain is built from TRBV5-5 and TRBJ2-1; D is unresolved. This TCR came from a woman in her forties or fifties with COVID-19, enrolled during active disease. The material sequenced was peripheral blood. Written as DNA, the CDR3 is TGTGCCAGCAGCTCCACCGTTCCACGGTCCTACAATGAGCAGTTCTTC. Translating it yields CASSSTVPRSYNEQFF. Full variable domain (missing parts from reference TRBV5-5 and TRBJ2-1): DAGVTQSPTHLIKTRGQQVTLRCSPISGHKSVSWYQQVLGQGPQFIFQYYEKEERGRGNFPDRFSARQFPNYSSELNVNALLLGDSALYLCASSSTVPRSYNEQFFGPGTRLTVL.